This T cell receptor beta chain was identified during a study of T cell responses to AZD1222 COVID-19 vaccine. This CDR3 contains 15 residues. Trimming removed 5 bases from V and 4 bases from J, with 18 bases in between. Germline V gene lookup returns CDR1 MNHEY and CDR2 SVGEGT. TCRdb's table, derived via immunoSEQ multiplex PCR, lists solely in-frame clones and lacks some. The sample lists 45,000 to 70,000 clones, about 86% seen once, with around 15% in the top ten. General study findings and limits: Unmutated regions of variants are reportedly targeted by nearly half of spike-specific TCRs.

Regarding this clone: Its antigen remains unidentified.

Sequenced material: peripheral blood, taken on day 0 of AZD1222 vaccination. This sequence originates from an adult in good health. V gene TRBV6-2 or TRBV6-3 combines with J gene TRBJ2-7; tentative D call: TRBD1 (6 bases). The CDR3 nucleotides are TGTGCCAGCAGTCGAGGACAGAGCGGAAGGTACGAGCAGTACTTC. It translates to CASSRGQSGRYEQYF.